The clone carrying this T cell receptor beta chain was seen at least ten times. The antigen is undetermined. This record belongs to a study of early T cells in non-severe SARS-CoV-2 infection. Study-wide background: Sequencing used unsorted whole-blood bulk RNA, so chains lack pairing. Study-level findings and limits: The matching step, a VDJdb search, favored anti-spike CD8 responses and missed private and CD4 specificities.

Germline CDR1 reads SQVTM; CDR2 reads ANQGSEA. The germline V and J ends were trimmed by 4 bases and 0 bases, with 9 bases remaining between them. This CDR3 is 13 amino acids long. Unique molecular identifiers (one per individual cDNA molecule) were attached. In TCRdb, the 5' RACE reads were re-called with MiXCR into one record per CDR3 protein. The profile covers more than 35,000 distinct CDR3 sequences, with approximately 6.3% appearing a single time and roughly 25% taken by the ten largest. The sample comprised whole blood. This TCR was sampled from an adult who was a healthcare worker with PCR-confirmed SARS-CoV-2 infection or an uninfected control (not recorded which). J is TRBJ1-2 and V is TRBV29-1; D perhaps matches TRBD1 (6 bases). In nucleotides, the CDR3 is TGCAGCGTTGGTCAGGGGCCTAACTATGGCTACACCTTC. This translates into CSVGQGPNYGYTF.